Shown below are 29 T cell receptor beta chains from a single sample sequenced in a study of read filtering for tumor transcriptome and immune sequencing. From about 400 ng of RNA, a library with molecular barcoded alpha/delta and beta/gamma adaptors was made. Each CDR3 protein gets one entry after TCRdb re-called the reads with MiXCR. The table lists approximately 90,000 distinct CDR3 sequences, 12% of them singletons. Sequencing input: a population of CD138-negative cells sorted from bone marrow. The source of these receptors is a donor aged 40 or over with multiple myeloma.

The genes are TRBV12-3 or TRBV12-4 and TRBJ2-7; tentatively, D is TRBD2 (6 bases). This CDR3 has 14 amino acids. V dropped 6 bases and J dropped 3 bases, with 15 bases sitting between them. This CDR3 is CASRDAGRLYEQYF. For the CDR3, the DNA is TGTGCCAGCAGAGACGCGGGACGGCTCTACGAGCAGTACTTC.

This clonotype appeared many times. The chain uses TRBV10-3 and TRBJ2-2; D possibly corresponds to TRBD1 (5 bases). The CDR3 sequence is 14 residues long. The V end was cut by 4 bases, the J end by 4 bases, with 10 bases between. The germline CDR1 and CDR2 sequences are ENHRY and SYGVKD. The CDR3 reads CAISGGSGTGELFF. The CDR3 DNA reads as TGTGCCATCAGTGGGGGCAGTGGCACCGGGGAGCTGTTTTTT.

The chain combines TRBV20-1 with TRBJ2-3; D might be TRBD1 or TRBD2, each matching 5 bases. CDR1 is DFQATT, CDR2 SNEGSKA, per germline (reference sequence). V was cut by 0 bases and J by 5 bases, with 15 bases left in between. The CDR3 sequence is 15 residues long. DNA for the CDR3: TGCAGTGCTAGAGATGGCAGGGCTGCGGGAGATACGCAGTATTTT. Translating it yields CSARDGRAAGDTQYF.

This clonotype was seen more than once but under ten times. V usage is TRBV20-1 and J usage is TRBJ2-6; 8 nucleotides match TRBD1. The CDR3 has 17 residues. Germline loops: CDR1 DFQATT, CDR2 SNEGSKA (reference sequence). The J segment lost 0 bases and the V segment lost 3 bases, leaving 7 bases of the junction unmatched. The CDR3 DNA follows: TGCAGTGCTAGCGACAGGGGAGCCGGCTCTGGGGCCAACGTCCTGACTTTC. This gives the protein CSASDRGAGSGANVLTF.

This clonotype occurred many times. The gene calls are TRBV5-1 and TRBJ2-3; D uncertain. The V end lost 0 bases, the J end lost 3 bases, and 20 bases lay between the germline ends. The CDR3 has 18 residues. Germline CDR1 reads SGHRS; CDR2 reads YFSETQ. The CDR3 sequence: CASSLGPVRSPTTDTQYF. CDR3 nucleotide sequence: TGCGCCAGCAGCTTGGGACCCGTTCGCTCCCCCACGACAGATACGCAGTATTTT.

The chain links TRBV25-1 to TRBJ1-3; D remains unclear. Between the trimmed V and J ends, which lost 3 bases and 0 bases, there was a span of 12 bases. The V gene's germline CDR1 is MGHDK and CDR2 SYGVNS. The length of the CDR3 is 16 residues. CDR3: CASSELGPTSGNTIYF. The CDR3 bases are TGTGCCAGCAGTGAGCTTGGGCCCACCTCTGGAAACACCATATATTTT. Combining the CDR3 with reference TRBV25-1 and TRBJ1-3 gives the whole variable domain EADIYQTPRYLVIGTGKKITLECSQTMGHDKMYWYQQDPGMELHLIHYSYGVNSTEKGDLSSESTVSRIRTEHFPLTLESARPSHTSQYLCASSELGPTSGNTIYFGEGSWLTVV.

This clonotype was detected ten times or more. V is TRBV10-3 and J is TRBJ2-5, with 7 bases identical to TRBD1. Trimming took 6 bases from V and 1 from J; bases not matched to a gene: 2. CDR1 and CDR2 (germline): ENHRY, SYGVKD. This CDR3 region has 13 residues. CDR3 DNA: TGTGCCATCAGGGGGACAGCCCAAGAGACCCAGTACTTC. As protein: CAIRGTAQETQYF.

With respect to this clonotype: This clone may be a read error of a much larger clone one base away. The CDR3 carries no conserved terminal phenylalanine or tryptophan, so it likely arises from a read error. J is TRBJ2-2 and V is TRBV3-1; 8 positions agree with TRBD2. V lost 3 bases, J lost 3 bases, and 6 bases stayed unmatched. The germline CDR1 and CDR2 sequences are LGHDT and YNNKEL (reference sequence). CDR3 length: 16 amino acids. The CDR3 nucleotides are TGTGCCAGCAGCCACGGACTAGCTGACTACACCGGGGAGCTGTTTTTA. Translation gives CASSHGLADYTGELFL.

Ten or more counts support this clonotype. The CDR3 sequence is CASTQRGDTGELFF. In DNA, the CDR3 is TGCGCCAGCACCCAGCGGGGGGACACCGGGGAGCTGTTTTTT. The rearrangement joins TRBV5-1 to TRBJ2-2; 9 positions match TRBD2. Trimming took 6 bases from V and 3 from J; bases not matched to a gene: 3. CDR1 is SGHRS, CDR2 YFSETQ, per germline. This CDR3 contains 14 residues.

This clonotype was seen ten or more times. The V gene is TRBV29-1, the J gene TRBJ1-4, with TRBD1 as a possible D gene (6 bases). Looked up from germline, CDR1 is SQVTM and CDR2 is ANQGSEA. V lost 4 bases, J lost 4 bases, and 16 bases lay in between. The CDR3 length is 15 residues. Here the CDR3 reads CSVGVQGRGNEKLFF. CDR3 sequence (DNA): TGCAGCGTTGGAGTACAGGGAAGGGGTAATGAAAAACTGTTTTTT.

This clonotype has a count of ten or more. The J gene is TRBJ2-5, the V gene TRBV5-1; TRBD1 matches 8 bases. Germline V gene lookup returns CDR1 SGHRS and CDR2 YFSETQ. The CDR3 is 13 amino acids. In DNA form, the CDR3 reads TGCGCTACCGCCGGACAGGGAGGAGAGACCCAGTACTTC. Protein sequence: CATAGQGGETQYF.

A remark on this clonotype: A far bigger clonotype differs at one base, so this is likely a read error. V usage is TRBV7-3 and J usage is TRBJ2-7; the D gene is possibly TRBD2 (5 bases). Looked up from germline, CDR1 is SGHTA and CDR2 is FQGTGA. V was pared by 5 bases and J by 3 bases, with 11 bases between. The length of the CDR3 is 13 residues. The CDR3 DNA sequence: TGTGCCAGCAGCCCCCTTGAGGGCTACGAGCAGTACTTC. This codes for CASSPLEGYEQYF.

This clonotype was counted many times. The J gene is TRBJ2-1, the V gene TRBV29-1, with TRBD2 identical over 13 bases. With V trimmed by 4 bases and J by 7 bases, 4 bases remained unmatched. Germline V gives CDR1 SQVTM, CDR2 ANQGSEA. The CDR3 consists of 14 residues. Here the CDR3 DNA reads TGCAGCGTTGGCGGACTAGCGGGAGAAAATGAGCAGTTCTTC. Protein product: CSVGGLAGENEQFF.

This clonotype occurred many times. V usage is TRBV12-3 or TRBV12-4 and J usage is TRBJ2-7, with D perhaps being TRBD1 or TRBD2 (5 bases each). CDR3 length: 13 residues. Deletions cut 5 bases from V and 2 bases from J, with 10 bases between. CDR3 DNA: TGTGCCAGCAGTCCACGGGACGCCTACGAGCAGTACTTC. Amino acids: CASSPRDAYEQYF.

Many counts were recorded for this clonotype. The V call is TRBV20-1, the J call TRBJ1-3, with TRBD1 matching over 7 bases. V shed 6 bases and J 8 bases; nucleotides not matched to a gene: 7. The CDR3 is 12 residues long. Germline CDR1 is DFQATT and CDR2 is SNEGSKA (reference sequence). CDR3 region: CSAATRGDTIYF. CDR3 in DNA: TGCAGTGCCGCGACCAGGGGGGACACCATATATTTT.

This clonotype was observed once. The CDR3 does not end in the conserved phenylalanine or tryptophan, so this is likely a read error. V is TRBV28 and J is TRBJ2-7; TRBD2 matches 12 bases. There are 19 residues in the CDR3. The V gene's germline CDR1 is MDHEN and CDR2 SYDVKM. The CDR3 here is CASSSPSGRAKVSPYGQYI. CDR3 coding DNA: TGTGCCAGCAGTTCCCCTAGCGGGAGGGCGAAAGTGTCCCCCTACGGGCAGTACATC.

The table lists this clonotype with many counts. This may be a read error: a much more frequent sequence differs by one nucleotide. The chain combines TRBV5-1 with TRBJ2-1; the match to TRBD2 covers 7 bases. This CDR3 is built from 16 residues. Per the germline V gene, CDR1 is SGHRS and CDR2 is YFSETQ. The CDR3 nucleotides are TGCGCCAGCAGCTTGGGGGCTAGCGGAGTTTACAATGGGCAGTTCTTC. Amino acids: CASSLGASGVYNGQFF.

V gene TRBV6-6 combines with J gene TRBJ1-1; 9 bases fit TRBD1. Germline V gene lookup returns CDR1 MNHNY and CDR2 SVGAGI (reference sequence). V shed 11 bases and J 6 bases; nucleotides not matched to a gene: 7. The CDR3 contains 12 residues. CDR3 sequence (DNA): TGTGCCGTCTCACAGGGGGCGGCTGAAGCTTTCTTT. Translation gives CAVSQGAAEAFF.

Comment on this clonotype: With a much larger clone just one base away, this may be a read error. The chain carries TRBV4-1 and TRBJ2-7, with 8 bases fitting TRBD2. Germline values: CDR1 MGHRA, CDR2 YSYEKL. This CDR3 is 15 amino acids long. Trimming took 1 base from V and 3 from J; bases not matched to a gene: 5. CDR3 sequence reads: CASSQAERGLYEQYF. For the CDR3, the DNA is TGCGCCAGCAGCCAAGCTGAGCGGGGGCTCTACGAGCAGTACTTC.

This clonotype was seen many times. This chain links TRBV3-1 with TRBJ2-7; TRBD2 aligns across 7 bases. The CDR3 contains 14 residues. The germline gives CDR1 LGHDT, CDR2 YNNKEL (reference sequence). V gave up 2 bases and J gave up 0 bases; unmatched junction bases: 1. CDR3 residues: CASSQRTSSYEQYF. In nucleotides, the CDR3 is TGTGCCAGCAGCCAACGGACTAGCTCCTACGAGCAGTACTTC.

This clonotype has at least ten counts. Here the CDR3 reads CASSPGGRAENQPQHF. CDR3 coding DNA: TGTGCCAGCTCACCCGGAGGACGGGCCGAAAATCAGCCCCAGCATTTT. This chain connects TRBV18 to TRBJ1-5; D remains ambiguous. The length of the CDR3 is 16 residues. Germline CDR1 is KGHSH and CDR2 is LQKENI. Deletions cut 3 bases from V and 4 bases from J, with 16 bases between.

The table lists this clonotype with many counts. The DNA of the CDR3 is TGCAGTGCTTCTGAGGGGCGAGAGACCCAGTACTTC. The encoded protein is CSASEGRETQYF. This chain uses TRBV20-1 with TRBJ2-5; D tentatively fits TRBD1 or TRBD2 (5 bases each). This CDR3 comprises 12 residues. Germline loops: CDR1 DFQATT, CDR2 SNEGSKA (reference sequence). Trimming pared 5 bases from V and 4 bases from J, leaving 11 bases between.

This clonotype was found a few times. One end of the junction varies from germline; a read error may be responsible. The CDR3 nucleotides read TGTGCCAGCCGTCCGCGCCTCGTGTTCGAGCCATTCTACAATGAGCAGTTTTTC. It translates to CASRPRLVFEPFYNEQFF. The chain couples TRBV2 to TRBJ2-1; no firm D call. Germline CDR1 reads SNHLY; CDR2 reads FYNNEI. The CDR3 consists of 18 residues.

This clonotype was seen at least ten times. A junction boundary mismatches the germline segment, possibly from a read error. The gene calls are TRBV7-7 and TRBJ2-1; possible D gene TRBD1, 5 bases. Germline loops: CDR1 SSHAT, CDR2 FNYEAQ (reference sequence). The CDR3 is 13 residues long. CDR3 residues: CASSLERGNEQFF. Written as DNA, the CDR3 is TGTGCTAGCAGCTTAGAAAGGGGCAATGAGCAGTTCTTC.

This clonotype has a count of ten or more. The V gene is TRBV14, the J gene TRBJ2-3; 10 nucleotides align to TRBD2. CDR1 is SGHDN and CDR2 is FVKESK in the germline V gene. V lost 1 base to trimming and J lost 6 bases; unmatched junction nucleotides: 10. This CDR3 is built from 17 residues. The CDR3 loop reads CASSQGGSSGSYDTQYF. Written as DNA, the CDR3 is TGTGCCAGCAGCCAAGGCGGGTCTAGCGGGAGTTACGATACGCAGTATTTT.

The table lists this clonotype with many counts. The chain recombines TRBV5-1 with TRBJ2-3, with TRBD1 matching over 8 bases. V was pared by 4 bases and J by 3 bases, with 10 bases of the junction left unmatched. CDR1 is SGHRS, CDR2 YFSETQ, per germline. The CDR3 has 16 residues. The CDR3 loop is CASSRQGQIGTDTQYF. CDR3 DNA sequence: TGCGCCAGCAGCAGACAGGGGCAGATAGGGACAGATACGCAGTATTTT.

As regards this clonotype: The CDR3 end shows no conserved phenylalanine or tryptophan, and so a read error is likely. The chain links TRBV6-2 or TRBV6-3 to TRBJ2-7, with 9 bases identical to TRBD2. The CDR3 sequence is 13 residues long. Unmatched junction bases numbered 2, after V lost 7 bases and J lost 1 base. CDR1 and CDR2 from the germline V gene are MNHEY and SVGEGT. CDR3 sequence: CASILAGSYEQYL. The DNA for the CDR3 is TGTGCCAGCATTCTAGCGGGGTCCTACGAGCAGTACCTC.

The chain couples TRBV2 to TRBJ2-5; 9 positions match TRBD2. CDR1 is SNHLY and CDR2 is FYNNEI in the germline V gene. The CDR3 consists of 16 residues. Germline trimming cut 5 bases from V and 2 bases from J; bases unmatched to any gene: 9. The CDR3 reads CASSSGSGRGQETQYF. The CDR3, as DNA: TGTGCCAGCAGTTCCGGTAGCGGGAGAGGACAAGAGACCCAGTACTTC. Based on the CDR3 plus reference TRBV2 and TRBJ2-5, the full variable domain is EPEVTQTPSHQVTQMGQEVILRCVPISNHLYFYWYRQILGQKVEFLVSFYNNEISEKSEIFDDQFSVERPDGSNFTLKIRSTKLEDSAMYFCASSSGSGRGQETQYFGPGTRLLVL.

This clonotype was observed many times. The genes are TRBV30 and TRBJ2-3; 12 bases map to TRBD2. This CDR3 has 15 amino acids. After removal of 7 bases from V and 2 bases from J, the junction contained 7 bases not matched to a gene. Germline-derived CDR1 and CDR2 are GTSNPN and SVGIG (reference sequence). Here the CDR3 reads CASSGTSGFTDTQYF. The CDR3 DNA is TGTGCCTCCTCAGGGACTAGCGGGTTCACAGATACGCAGTATTTT.